This T cell receptor beta chain was sequenced in a study of blood T cell repertoires in COVID-19. Study-level background: Researchers got acute and convalescent COVID-19 samples from the United States, Italy and Spain. T cells, B-cell-depleted T cells, or PBMCs supplied cDNA or gDNA.

Authors' methods: Reference gene primer amplification in the assay estimated nucleated cell counts. Produced via immunoSEQ multiplex PCR; TCRdb's table is partial and in-frame only. Clone size and V and J calls were adopted from that table, with D and trimming inferred from the DNA. The sample yields about 78,000 clones, roughly 86% seen once. Per germline, CDR1 SQVTM and CDR2 ANQGSEA. There are 15 residues in the CDR3. The ends lost 1 base at V and 0 bases at J; junction bases unmatched: 2. The TCR comes from a woman aged 55-69 years with acute or convalescent COVID-19. Sequences were obtained from peripheral blood. This chain joins TRBV29-1 and TRBJ2-3, with 9 bases matching TRBD1. The CDR3 loop reads CSVEGGTGSTDTQYF. The CDR3 nucleotides read TGCAGCGTTGAAGGGGGGACAGGGAGCACAGATACGCAGTATTTT.